This T cell receptor (beta chain) was sequenced in a study of control samples from healthy donors and cancer patients. Between the trimmed V and J ends, which lost 3 bases and 1 base, there was a span of 0 bases. The CDR3 has 11 amino acids. The V gene's germline CDR1 is LGHDT and CDR2 YNNKEL (reference sequence). The repertoire was sequenced with immunoSEQ multiplex PCR; TCRdb's copy has only in-frame clones and lacks some. This sample has roughly 80,000 clones, with over 75% found just once. Specimen: blood. The TCR sequence derives from a woman between 50 and 59 years old in good health. The chain carries TRBV3-1 (or the pseudogene TRBV3-2) and TRBJ1-1; D is uncertain. The CDR3 DNA sequence: TGTGCCAGCAGCCAGAACACTGAAGCTTTCTTT. Encoded protein: CASSQNTEAFF.